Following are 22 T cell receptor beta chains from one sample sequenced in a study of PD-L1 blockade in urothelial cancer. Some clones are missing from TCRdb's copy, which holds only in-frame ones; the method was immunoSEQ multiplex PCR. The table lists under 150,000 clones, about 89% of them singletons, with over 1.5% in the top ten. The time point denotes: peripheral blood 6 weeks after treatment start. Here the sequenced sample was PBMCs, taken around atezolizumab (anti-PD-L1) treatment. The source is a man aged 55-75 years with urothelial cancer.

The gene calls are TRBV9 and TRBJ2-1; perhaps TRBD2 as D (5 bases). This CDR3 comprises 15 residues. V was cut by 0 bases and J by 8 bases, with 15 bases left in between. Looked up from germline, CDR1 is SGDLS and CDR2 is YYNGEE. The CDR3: CASSVAPGETDEQFF. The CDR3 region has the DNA TGTGCCAGCAGCGTAGCCCCCGGGGAAACTGATGAGCAGTTCTTC.

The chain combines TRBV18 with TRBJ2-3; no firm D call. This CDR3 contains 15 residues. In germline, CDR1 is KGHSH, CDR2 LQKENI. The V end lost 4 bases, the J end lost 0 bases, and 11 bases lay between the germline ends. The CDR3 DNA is TGTGCCAGCTCACGACAAGAATCTAGCACAGATACGCAGTATTTT. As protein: CASSRQESSTDTQYF.

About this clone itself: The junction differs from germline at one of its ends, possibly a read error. CDR3 nucleotide sequence: TGTGCCCGGAGGACAGGGGCAGACACTGAAGCTTTCTTT. This codes for CARRTGADTEAFF. The V call is TRBV30, the J call TRBJ1-1; 9 bases are shared with TRBD1. The germline gives CDR1 GTSNPN, CDR2 SVGIG (reference sequence). CDR3 length: 13 amino acids.

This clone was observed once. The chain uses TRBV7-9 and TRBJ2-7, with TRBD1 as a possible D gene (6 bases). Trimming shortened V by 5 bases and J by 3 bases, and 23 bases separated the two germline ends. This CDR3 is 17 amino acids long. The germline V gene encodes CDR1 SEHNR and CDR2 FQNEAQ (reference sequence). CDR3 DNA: TGTGCCAGCAGCCGAACAGGGAACCTAATATTATACTACGAGCAGTACTTC. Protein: CASSRTGNLILYYEQYF. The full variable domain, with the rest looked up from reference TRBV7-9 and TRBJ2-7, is DTGVSQNPRHKITKRGQNVTFRCDPISEHNRLYWYRQTLGQGPEFLTYFQNEAQLEKSRLLSDRFSAERPKGSFSTLEIQRTEQGDSAMYLCASSRTGNLILYYEQYFGPGTRLTVT.

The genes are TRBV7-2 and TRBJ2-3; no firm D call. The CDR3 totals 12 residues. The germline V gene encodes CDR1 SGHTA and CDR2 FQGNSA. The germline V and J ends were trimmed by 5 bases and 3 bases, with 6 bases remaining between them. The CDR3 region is CASSLITDTQYF. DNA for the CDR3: TGTGCCAGCAGCCTAATAACAGATACGCAGTATTTT.

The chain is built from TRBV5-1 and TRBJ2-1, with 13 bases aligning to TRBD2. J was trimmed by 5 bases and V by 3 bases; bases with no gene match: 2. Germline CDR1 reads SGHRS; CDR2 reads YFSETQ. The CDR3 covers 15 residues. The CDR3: CASSWTSGSHNEQFF. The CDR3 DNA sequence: TGCGCCAGCAGCTGGACTAGCGGGAGCCACAATGAGCAGTTCTTC. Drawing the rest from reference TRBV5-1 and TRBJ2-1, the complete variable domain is KAGVTQTPRYLIKTRGQQVTLSCSPISGHRSVSWYQQTPGQGLQFLFEYFSETQRNKGNFPGRFSGRQFSNSRSEMNVSTLELGDSALYLCASSWTSGSHNEQFFGPGTRLTVL.

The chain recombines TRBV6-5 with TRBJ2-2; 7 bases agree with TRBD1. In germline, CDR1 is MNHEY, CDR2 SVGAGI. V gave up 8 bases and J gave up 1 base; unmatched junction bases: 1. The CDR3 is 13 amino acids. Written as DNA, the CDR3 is TGTGCCAGCCGACAGGGGAACACCGGGGAGCTGTTTTTT. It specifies CASRQGNTGELFF.

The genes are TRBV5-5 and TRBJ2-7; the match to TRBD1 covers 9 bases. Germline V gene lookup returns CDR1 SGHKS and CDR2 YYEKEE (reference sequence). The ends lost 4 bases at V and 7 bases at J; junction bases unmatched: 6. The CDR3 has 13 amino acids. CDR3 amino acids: CASSRRQGEEQYF. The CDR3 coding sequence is TGTGCCAGCAGCAGGCGACAGGGGGAAGAGCAGTACTTC.

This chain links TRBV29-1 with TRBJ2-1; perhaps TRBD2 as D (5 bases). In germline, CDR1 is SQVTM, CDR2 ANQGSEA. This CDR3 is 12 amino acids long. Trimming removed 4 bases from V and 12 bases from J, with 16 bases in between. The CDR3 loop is CSVARGNEGQFF. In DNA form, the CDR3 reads TGCAGCGTTGCTCGGGGAAATGAAGGGCAGTTCTTC.

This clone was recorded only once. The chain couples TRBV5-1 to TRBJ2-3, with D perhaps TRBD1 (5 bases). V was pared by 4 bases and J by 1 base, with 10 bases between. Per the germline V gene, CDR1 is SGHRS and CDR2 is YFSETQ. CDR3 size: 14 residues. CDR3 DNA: TGCGCCAGCAGCGACTCCAGGGGCACAGATACGCAGTATTTT. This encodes CASSDSRGTDTQYF.

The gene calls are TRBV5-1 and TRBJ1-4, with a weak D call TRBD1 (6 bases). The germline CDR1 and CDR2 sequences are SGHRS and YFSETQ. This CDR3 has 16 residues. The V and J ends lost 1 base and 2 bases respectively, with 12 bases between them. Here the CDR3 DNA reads TGCGCCAGCAGCTTGCAAGGGGGTAGGACTAATGAAAAACTGTTTTTT. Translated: CASSLQGGRTNEKLFF. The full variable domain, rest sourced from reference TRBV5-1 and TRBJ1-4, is KAGVTQTPRYLIKTRGQQVTLSCSPISGHRSVSWYQQTPGQGLQFLFEYFSETQRNKGNFPGRFSGRQFSNSRSEMNVSTLELGDSALYLCASSLQGGRTNEKLFFGSGTQLSVL.

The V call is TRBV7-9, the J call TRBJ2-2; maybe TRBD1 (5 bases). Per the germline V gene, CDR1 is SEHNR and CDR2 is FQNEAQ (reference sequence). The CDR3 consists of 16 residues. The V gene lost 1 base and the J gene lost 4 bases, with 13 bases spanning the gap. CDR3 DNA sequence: TGTGCCAGCAGCTTAGGGGGCAGCACAGGCACCGGGGAGCTGTTTTTT. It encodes CASSLGGSTGTGELFF.

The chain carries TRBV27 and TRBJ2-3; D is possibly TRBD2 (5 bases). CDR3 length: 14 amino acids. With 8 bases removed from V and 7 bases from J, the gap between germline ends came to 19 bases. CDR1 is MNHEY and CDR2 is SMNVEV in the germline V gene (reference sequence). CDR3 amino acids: CASYGPSSGYTQYF. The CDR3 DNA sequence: TGTGCCAGCTACGGGCCTAGCTCGGGATATACGCAGTATTTT.

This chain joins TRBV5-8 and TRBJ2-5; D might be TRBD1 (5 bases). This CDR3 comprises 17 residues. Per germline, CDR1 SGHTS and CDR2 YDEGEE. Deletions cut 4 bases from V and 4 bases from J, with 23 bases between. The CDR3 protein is CASSPGQGSIRIETQYF. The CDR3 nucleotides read TGTGCCAGCAGCCCGGGCCAGGGTTCGATCCGGATAGAGACCCAGTACTTC.

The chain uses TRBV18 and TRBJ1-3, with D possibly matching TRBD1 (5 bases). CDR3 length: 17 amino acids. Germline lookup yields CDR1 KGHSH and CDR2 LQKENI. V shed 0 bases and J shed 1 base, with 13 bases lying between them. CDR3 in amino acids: CASSPPGAGPSGNTIYF. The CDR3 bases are TGTGCCAGCTCACCACCTGGGGCAGGGCCTTCTGGAAACACCATATATTTT.

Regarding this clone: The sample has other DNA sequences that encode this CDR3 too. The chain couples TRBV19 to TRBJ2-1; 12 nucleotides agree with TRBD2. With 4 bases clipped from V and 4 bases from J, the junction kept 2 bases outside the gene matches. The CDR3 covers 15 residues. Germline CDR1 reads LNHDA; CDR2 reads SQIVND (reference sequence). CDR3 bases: TGTGCCAGTAGTACCCTAGCGGGGGGGTACAATGAGCAGTTCTTC. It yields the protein CASSTLAGGYNEQFF. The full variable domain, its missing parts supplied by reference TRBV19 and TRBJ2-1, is DGGITQSPKYLFRKEGQNVTLSCEQNLNHDAMYWYRQDPGQGLRLIYYSQIVNDFQKGDIAEGYSVSREKKESFPLTVTSAQKNPTAFYLCASSTLAGGYNEQFFGPGTRLTVL.

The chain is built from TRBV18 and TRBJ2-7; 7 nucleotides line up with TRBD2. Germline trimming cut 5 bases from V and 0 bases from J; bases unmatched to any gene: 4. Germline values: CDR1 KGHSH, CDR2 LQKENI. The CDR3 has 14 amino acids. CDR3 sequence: CASSELADSYEQYF. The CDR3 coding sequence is TGTGCCAGCTCAGAGCTAGCGGACTCCTACGAGCAGTACTTC.

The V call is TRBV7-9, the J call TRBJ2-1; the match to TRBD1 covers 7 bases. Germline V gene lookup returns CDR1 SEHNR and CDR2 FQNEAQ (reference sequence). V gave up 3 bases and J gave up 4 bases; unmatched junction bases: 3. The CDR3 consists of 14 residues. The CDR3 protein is CASSFLQGYNEQFF. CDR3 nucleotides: TGTGCCAGCAGCTTCCTACAGGGGTACAATGAGCAGTTCTTC.

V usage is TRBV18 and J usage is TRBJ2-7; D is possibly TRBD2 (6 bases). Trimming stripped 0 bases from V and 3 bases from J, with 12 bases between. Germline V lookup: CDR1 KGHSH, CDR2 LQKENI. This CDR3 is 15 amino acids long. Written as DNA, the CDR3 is TGTGCCAGCTCACCACCCCCCGGGGGAGGCTACGAGCAGTACTTC. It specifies CASSPPPGGGYEQYF.

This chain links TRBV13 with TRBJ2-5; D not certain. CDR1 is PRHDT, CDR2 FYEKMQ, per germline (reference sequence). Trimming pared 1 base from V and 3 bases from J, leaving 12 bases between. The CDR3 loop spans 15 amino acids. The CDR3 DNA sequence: TGTGCCAGCAGCTTAGACTATGCGGAAAAAGAGACCCAGTACTTC. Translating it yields CASSLDYAEKETQYF.

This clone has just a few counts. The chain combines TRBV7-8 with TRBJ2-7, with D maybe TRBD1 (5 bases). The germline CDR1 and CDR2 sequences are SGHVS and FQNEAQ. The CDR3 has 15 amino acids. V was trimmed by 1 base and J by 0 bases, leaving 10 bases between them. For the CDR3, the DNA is TGTGCCAGCAGCTTAGTAAGGGGTAGCTCCTACGAGCAGTACTTC. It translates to CASSLVRGSSYEQYF.

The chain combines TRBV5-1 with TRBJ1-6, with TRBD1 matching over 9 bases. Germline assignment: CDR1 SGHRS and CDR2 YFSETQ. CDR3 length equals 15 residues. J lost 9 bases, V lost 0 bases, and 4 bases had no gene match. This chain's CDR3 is CASSLDRQGGSPLHF. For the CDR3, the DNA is TGCGCCAGCAGCTTGGATCGACAGGGGGGTTCACCCCTCCACTTT.